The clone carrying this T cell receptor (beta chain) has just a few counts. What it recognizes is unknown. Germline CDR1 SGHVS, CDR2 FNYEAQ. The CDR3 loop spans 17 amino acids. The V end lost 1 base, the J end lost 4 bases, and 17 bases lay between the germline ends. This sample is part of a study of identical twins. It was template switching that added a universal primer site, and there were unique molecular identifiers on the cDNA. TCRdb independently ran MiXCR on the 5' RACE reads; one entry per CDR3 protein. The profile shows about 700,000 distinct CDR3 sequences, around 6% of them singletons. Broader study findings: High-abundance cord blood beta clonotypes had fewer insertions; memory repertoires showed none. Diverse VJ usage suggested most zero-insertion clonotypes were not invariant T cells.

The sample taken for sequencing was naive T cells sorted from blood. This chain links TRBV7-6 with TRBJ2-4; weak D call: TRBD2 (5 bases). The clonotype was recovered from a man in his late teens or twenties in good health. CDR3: CASSLDEGNPPKNIQYF. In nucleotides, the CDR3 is TGTGCCAGCAGCTTAGACGAGGGCAACCCCCCTAAAAACATTCAGTACTTC.